The 10 T cell receptor delta chains below come from one sample, sequenced in a study of Vδ1+ human thymocytes. Whole-study results and caveats: Highly polyclonal TRG and TRD repertoires with Gaussian CDR3 length distributions appeared in thymus.

RNA was extracted from the cells and then reverse transcribed. Pooled V-gene forward primers with one constant-region reverse primer generated the CDR3 amplicons by multiplex PCR. TCRdb re-called clones from the multiplex PCR reads via CATT. The sample shows about 53,000 delta-chain clones, about 15% of them seen only once. The antigens for these receptors are not known. The specimen sequenced was Vdelta1+ gamma-delta thymocytes from the thymus. As to subset: FACS-sorted CD3+ TCRalphabeta- TCRVdelta1+ TCRVdelta2- thymocytes. Receptor source: a girl under three years old who had congenital heart surgery.

The V call is TRDV1, the J call TRDJ1; TRDD3 is a possible D gene (6 bases). The CDR3 runs to 17 residues. Germline V CDR1 and CDR2: TSWWSYY, QGS. V was pared by 4 bases and J by 0 bases, with 18 bases between. The CDR3, as DNA: TGTGCTCTTGGGGGAAAGAGGGGATCCTTGAACACCGATAAACTCATCTTT. This translates into CALGGKRGSLNTDKLIF.

This clone has more than one count but fewer than ten. The genes are TRDV1 and TRDJ1; 9 bases agree with TRDD3. Germline V CDR1 and CDR2: TSWWSYY, QGS. V gave up 2 bases and J gave up 0 bases; unmatched junction bases: 19. This CDR3 is 21 amino acids long. The CDR3 sequence: CALGESSVLGEILPYTDKLIF. CDR3 nucleotide sequence: TGTGCTCTTGGGGAATCCTCCGTACTGGGGGAAATTTTACCGTACACCGATAAACTCATCTTT.

The chain has TRDV1 and TRDJ1, with D possibly being TRDD3 (6 bases). The CDR3 consists of 17 residues. Trimming pared 2 bases from V and 11 bases from J, leaving 27 bases between. The germline CDR1 and CDR2 sequences are TSWWSYY and QGS. The chain's CDR3 is CALGEEPYGPTGLGLIF. The CDR3 region has the DNA TGTGCTCTTGGGGAAGAGCCCTACGGGCCTACTGGACTGGGCCTCATCTTT.

The chain is built from TRDV1 and TRDJ1, with no clear D. The CDR3 consists of 14 residues. V lost 5 bases, J lost 0 bases, and 10 bases lay in between. Germline V gene lookup returns CDR1 TSWWSYY and CDR2 QGS. Here the CDR3 reads CALGTPEYTDKLIF. The CDR3 bases are TGTGCTCTTGGGACTCCCGAGTACACCGATAAACTCATCTTT.

This chain links TRDV1 with TRDJ1; no reliable D call. Germline V gives CDR1 TSWWSYY, CDR2 QGS. The CDR3 totals 16 residues. V was trimmed by 0 bases and J by 3 bases, leaving 14 bases between them. In nucleotides, the CDR3 is TGTGCTCTTGGGGAACTCCACAGCCGGGGTCCCGATAAACTCATCTTT. Translating it yields CALGELHSRGPDKLIF.

The V call is TRDV1, the J call TRDJ1; 13 bases agree with TRDD3. In germline, CDR1 is TSWWSYY, CDR2 QGS. The CDR3 has 22 amino acids. V was pared by 4 bases and J by 3 bases, with 23 bases of the junction left unmatched. CDR3 residues: CALGAVGCILLGDTRVPDKLIF. The CDR3 DNA reads TGTGCTCTTGGGGCCGTAGGGTGCATTCTACTGGGGGATACGAGGGTCCCCGATAAACTCATCTTT.

The rearrangement uses TRDV1 and TRDJ1; TRDD3 matches at 12 bases. V lost 0 bases and J lost 1; bases outside the gene matches: 24. This CDR3 has 24 residues. Germline V gene sequence: CDR1 TSWWSYY, CDR2 QGS. The CDR3 nucleotides are TGTGCTCTTGGGGAACTGCATCTATTGGTACTGGGGGATACAAGTGGGAAATGCACCGATAAACTCATCTTT. Residues: CALGELHLLVLGDTSGKCTDKLIF.

The chain employs TRDV1 and TRDJ1; D perhaps matches TRDD2 (6 bases). The CDR3 extends over 21 amino acids. With 0 bases removed from V and 0 bases from J, the gap between germline ends came to 26 bases. Germline V gene lookup returns CDR1 TSWWSYY and CDR2 QGS. The CDR3 is CALGELLPLRGGEDYTDKLIF. The DNA for the CDR3 is TGTGCTCTTGGGGAACTCCTTCCCCTACGGGGGGGCGAAGATTACACCGATAAACTCATCTTT.

The count of this clone is one. The J gene is TRDJ1, the V gene TRDV2; TRDD3 aligns across 9 bases. Looked up from germline, CDR1 is GEAIGNYY and CDR2 is EKD. V lost 4 bases, J lost 11 bases, and 16 bases stayed unmatched. CDR3 size: 15 residues. The CDR3 DNA follows: TGTGCCTGTGAGAGGTACTGGGGGAGACCGTGTTTTCTCATCTTT. Residues: CACERYWGRPCFLIF.

The J gene is TRDJ1, the V gene TRDV1; 10 positions agree with TRDD3. The junction had 12 bases not matched to a gene; V was cut back by 4 bases and J by 1 base. Looked up from germline, CDR1 is TSWWSYY and CDR2 is QGS. There are 18 residues in the CDR3. CDR3 DNA: TGTGCTCTTGGGGGGAAGGGGGGGATACGCCTCGTCACCGATAAACTCATCTTT. Translated: CALGGKGGIRLVTDKLIF.